This passage covers 29 T cell receptor beta chains from one sample sequenced in a study of cytomegalovirus exposure and HLA in healthy donors. PCR used 60 Vbeta primers and 13 Jbeta primers. The data were produced by immunoSEQ multiplex PCR, yet TCRdb's version contains in-frame clones alone and is incomplete. The sample totals more than 95,000 clones. Source material: PBMCs. The origin of the receptors is a man aged 18-30 years in good health and CMV-seronegative.

The chain couples TRBV30 to TRBJ1-1, with 8 bases matching TRBD1. Trimming took 2 bases from V and 1 from J; bases not matched to a gene: 3. CDR1 is GTSNPN, CDR2 SVGIG, per germline (reference sequence). The CDR3 length is 14 residues. CDR3 DNA: TGTGCCTGGAGTACAGGACAGGGGAACACTGAAGCTTTCTTT. This sequence encodes CAWSTGQGNTEAFF.

The chain recombines TRBV7-6 with TRBJ1-2, with 10 bases that match TRBD1. Looked up from germline, CDR1 is SGHVS and CDR2 is FNYEAQ. V dropped 5 bases and J dropped 7; count of bases not matched to a gene: 10. This CDR3 comprises 15 residues. CDR3 in amino acids: CASSPGTGEWGGYTF. The DNA of the CDR3 is TGTGCCAGCAGCCCCGGGACAGGGGAGTGGGGTGGCTACACCTTC.

The chain couples TRBV23-1 to TRBJ1-2; 7 bases match TRBD1. TRBV23-1 has ORF status, its function being uncertain. The V segment lost 2 bases and the J segment 3 bases; nucleotides outside the gene matches: 6. This CDR3 is 15 amino acids long. The CDR3 here is CASSQDTGEDYGYTF. The CDR3 DNA follows: TGCGCCAGCAGTCAAGATACAGGGGAGGACTATGGCTACACCTTC.

In DNA form, the CDR3 reads TGTGCCAGCAGCCCCATGGGACTAGCGGGAGAAGGGGAGCAGTTCTTC. This sequence encodes CASSPMGLAGEGEQFF. This rearrangement joins TRBV11-3 to TRBJ2-1; 14 bases are shared with TRBD2. The CDR3 consists of 16 residues. V was pared by 5 bases and J by 10 bases, with 10 bases of the junction left unmatched. Germline-derived CDR1 and CDR2 are SGHNT and YENEEA.

V usage is TRBV5-1 and J usage is TRBJ2-7, with TRBD2 matching 11 bases. Germline trimming cut 3 bases from V and 3 bases from J; bases unmatched to any gene: 2. The CDR3 is made up of 14 amino acids. CDR1 and CDR2 from the germline V gene are SGHRS and YFSETQ. The CDR3 DNA follows: TGCGCCAGCAGCTCAACTAGCGGGGGCTACGAGCAGTACTTC. This translates into CASSSTSGGYEQYF.

The chain combines TRBV19 with TRBJ2-2; D gene uncertain. This CDR3 is built from 18 residues. The V end was cut by 7 bases, the J end by 0 bases, with 21 bases between. Germline CDR1 LNHDA, CDR2 SQIVND (reference sequence). CDR3: CASTPLDAAKPNTGELFF. The CDR3 DNA sequence: TGTGCCAGTACCCCCCTCGACGCGGCCAAACCGAACACCGGGGAGCTGTTTTTT.

The chain has TRBV27 and TRBJ1-1; 11 bases map to TRBD1. The germline V gene encodes CDR1 MNHEY and CDR2 SMNVEV (reference sequence). V lost 4 bases, J lost 5 bases, and 6 bases stayed unmatched. This CDR3 has 15 amino acids. CDR3 loop: CASSWTGGLGTEAFF. In DNA form, the CDR3 reads TGTGCCAGCAGTTGGACAGGGGGCCTGGGAACTGAAGCTTTCTTT.

This chain joins TRBV9 and TRBJ2-7, with D possibly matching TRBD2 (6 bases). This CDR3 spans 15 amino acids. The V and J ends lost 4 bases and 2 bases respectively, with 16 bases between them. Germline CDR1 SGDLS, CDR2 YYNGEE. DNA of the CDR3: TGTGCCAGCAGCCTCGAGGTCGGGGGAACCTACGAGCAGTACTTC. Encoded protein: CASSLEVGGTYEQYF.

The chain carries TRBV20-1 and TRBJ2-3; no definite D call. V was clipped by 3 bases and J by 6 bases, with 7 bases between them. This CDR3 contains 11 residues. CDR1 is DFQATT and CDR2 is SNEGSKA in the germline V gene (reference sequence). The CDR3 is CSASTGDTQYF. The DNA of the CDR3 is TGCAGTGCTAGTACCGGGGATACGCAGTATTTT.

This chain links TRBV5-4 with TRBJ2-2, with TRBD2 identical over 16 bases. Germline assignment: CDR1 SGHNT and CDR2 YYREEE (reference sequence). V dropped 4 bases and J dropped 4; count of bases not matched to a gene: 7. The CDR3 has 18 amino acids. The DNA of the CDR3 is TGTGCCAGCAGCATGGGACTAGCGGGAGGGCCGGGCACCGGGGAGCTGTTTTTT. This translates into CASSMGLAGGPGTGELFF.

This chain uses TRBV5-1 with TRBJ2-5; 12 bases map to TRBD2. The CDR3 contains 16 residues. The V gene end was trimmed by 1 base and the J gene end by 2 bases; junction bases not matched to a gene: 3. Germline CDR1 and CDR2: SGHRS and YFSETQ. For the CDR3, the DNA is TGCGCCAGCAGCTTGCTAGCGGGGGGGCAGCAAGAGACCCAGTACTTC. Protein: CASSLLAGGQQETQYF.

This chain joins TRBV9 and TRBJ2-3, with 7 bases identical to TRBD1. V lost 3 bases, J lost 6 bases, and 13 bases stayed unmatched. The length of the CDR3 is 16 residues. CDR1 is SGDLS, CDR2 YYNGEE, per germline. CDR3: CASSEAPAGGLDTQYF. CDR3 bases: TGTGCCAGCAGCGAGGCCCCCGCAGGGGGATTGGATACGCAGTATTTT. Together with reference TRBV9 and TRBJ2-3, the CDR3 gives the full variable domain: DSGVTQTPKHLITATGQRVTLRCSPRSGDLSVYWYQQSLDQGLQFLIQYYNGEERAKGNILERFSAQQFPDLHSELNLSSLELGDSALYFCASSEAPAGGLDTQYFGPGTRLTVL.

The chain is built from TRBV11-2 and TRBJ1-5; TRBD1 is a possible D gene (5 bases). CDR1 and CDR2 from the germline V gene are SGHAT and FQNNGV. V was shortened by 1 base and J by 1 base, with 8 bases between the two germline ends. The CDR3 contains 15 residues. The CDR3 spells CASSLVSGSNQPQHF. The CDR3 nucleotides are TGTGCCAGCAGCTTAGTCTCAGGGAGCAATCAGCCCCAGCATTTT.

The chain uses TRBV4-2 and TRBJ1-4; D uncertain. Trimming cost V 0 bases and J 8 bases, with 13 bases left between them. CDR1 and CDR2 (germline): LGHNA, YNFKEQ. This CDR3 comprises 15 residues. CDR3 bases: TGTGCCAGCAGCCAAGATCCCGGCTCAGCGGAAAAACTGTTTTTT. It is translated as CASSQDPGSAEKLFF.

In nucleotides, the CDR3 is TGCGCCAGCAGCAGAGGACTAGTCGGGGACAATGAGCAGTTCTTC. This sequence encodes CASSRGLVGDNEQFF. The J gene is TRBJ2-1, the V gene TRBV5-1; 7 nucleotides line up with TRBD2. V gave up 4 bases and J gave up 5 bases; unmatched junction bases: 9. Germline V gives CDR1 SGHRS, CDR2 YFSETQ. The CDR3 loop spans 15 amino acids.

The V gene is TRBV10-1, the J gene TRBJ1-3; D is possibly TRBD1 (6 bases). This CDR3 is built from 14 residues. The V end lost 10 bases, the J end lost 0 bases, and 13 bases lay between the germline ends. Per germline, CDR1 WNHNN and CDR2 SYGVQD (reference sequence). The CDR3 coding sequence is TGCGCCACCAAGGACAGAAACTCTGGAAACACCATATATTTT. It encodes CATKDRNSGNTIYF.

This sequence joins TRBV5-6 and TRBJ1-1; 8 bases are shared with TRBD1. Germline V lookup: CDR1 SGHDT, CDR2 YYEEEE. The CDR3 length is 15 residues. The J segment lost 0 bases and the V segment lost 4 bases, leaving 5 bases of the junction unmatched. CDR3 DNA sequence: TGTGCCAGCAGCCTACAGGGGGGCATGAACACTGAAGCTTTCTTT. Its protein product is CASSLQGGMNTEAFF.

J is TRBJ1-2 and V is TRBV5-4, with TRBD1 identical over 8 bases. This CDR3 is built from 16 residues. CDR1 is SGHNT and CDR2 is YYREEE in the germline V gene (reference sequence). The ends lost 3 bases at V and 0 bases at J; junction bases unmatched: 7. CDR3: CASSYPGQGSNYGYTF. CDR3 coding DNA: TGTGCCAGCAGCTACCCTGGACAGGGCTCTAACTATGGCTACACCTTC. Drawing the rest from reference TRBV5-4 and TRBJ1-2, the complete variable domain is ETGVTQSPTHLIKTRGQQVTLRCSSQSGHNTVSWYQQALGQGPQFIFQYYREEENGRGNFPPRFSGLQFPNYSSELNVNALELDDSALYLCASSYPGQGSNYGYTFGSGTRLTVV.

DNA for the CDR3: TGTGCCAGCAACAGGATTACTTTTGGAAACACCATATATTTT. This codes for CASNRITFGNTIYF. V gene TRBV19 combines with J gene TRBJ1-3; tentatively, D is TRBD1 (5 bases). CDR1 is LNHDA, CDR2 SQIVND, per germline (reference sequence). Trimming removed 9 bases from V and 3 bases from J, with 15 bases in between. The CDR3 runs to 14 residues. Drawing the rest from reference TRBV19 and TRBJ1-3, the complete variable domain is DGGITQSPKYLFRKEGQNVTLSCEQNLNHDAMYWYRQDPGQGLRLIYYSQIVNDFQKGDIAEGYSVSREKKESFPLTVTSAQKNPTAFYLCASNRITFGNTIYFGEGSWLTVV.

This rearrangement joins TRBV5-6 to TRBJ2-1, with D possibly TRBD2 on 5 matching bases. This CDR3 region has 16 residues. Trimming shortened V by 2 bases and J by 0 bases, and 12 bases separated the two germline ends. Germline V lookup: CDR1 SGHDT, CDR2 YYEEEE. The CDR3 nucleotides are TGTGCCAGCAGCTTTTTCGGGGATAGCTCCTACAATGAGCAGTTCTTC. As protein: CASSFFGDSSYNEQFF.

The V and J genes are TRBV15 and TRBJ1-5, with D possibly being TRBD1 (5 bases). CDR3 length: 17 residues. The V gene's germline CDR1 is LNHNV and CDR2 YYDKDF (reference sequence). V was trimmed by 4 bases and J by 2 bases, leaving 18 bases between them. This chain's CDR3 is CATSTPSWRGGNQPQHF. In nucleotides, the CDR3 is TGTGCCACCAGCACCCCTTCGTGGAGGGGCGGCAATCAGCCCCAGCATTTT.

The chain couples TRBV19 to TRBJ1-2; maybe TRBD1 (6 bases). The CDR3 contains 16 residues. V was trimmed by 6 bases and J by 6 bases, leaving 23 bases between them. Germline V gives CDR1 LNHDA, CDR2 SQIVND (reference sequence). CDR3 nucleotide sequence: TGTGCCAGTAGGCCATATAGGGGGAACGGGTTAGATGGCTACACCTTC. Encoded protein: CASRPYRGNGLDGYTF. Based on the CDR3 plus reference TRBV19 and TRBJ1-2, the full variable domain is DGGITQSPKYLFRKEGQNVTLSCEQNLNHDAMYWYRQDPGQGLRLIYYSQIVNDFQKGDIAEGYSVSREKKESFPLTVTSAQKNPTAFYLCASRPYRGNGLDGYTFGSGTRLTVV.

This sequence joins TRBV9 and TRBJ1-2; maybe TRBD1 (5 bases). From germline, CDR1 is SGDLS and CDR2 YYNGEE. This CDR3 has 14 residues. The V end was cut by 3 bases, the J end by 5 bases, with 14 bases between. Here the CDR3 reads CASSEGGTGYGYTF. DNA of the CDR3: TGTGCCAGCAGCGAGGGAGGGACGGGATATGGCTACACCTTC.

V is TRBV14 and J is TRBJ2-3, with TRBD2 identical over 7 bases. The CDR3 is 16 amino acids. The ends lost 0 bases at V and 0 bases at J; junction bases unmatched: 3. Germline V lookup: CDR1 SGHDN, CDR2 FVKESK. The CDR3 spells CASSQDWGGSTDTQYF. CDR3 coding DNA: TGTGCCAGCAGCCAAGATTGGGGGGGGAGCACAGATACGCAGTATTTT.

The chain links TRBV7-9 to TRBJ2-5; 8 nucleotides align to TRBD2. Germline V gives CDR1 SEHNR, CDR2 FQNEAQ (reference sequence). The CDR3 length is 15 residues. After removal of 2 bases from V and 4 bases from J, the junction contained 6 bases not matched to a gene. As DNA, the CDR3 is TGTGCCAGCAGCTTAATCGGGGGGGCCGTAGAGACCCAGTACTTC. Its protein product is CASSLIGGAVETQYF.

The chain combines TRBV9 with TRBJ1-1; 7 nucleotides line up with TRBD1. This CDR3 has 15 amino acids. J gave up 1 base and V 4 bases, and 7 bases lay outside the gene matches. Germline V gene sequence: CDR1 SGDLS, CDR2 YYNGEE. CDR3 sequence reads: CASSTPGQTNTEAFF. CDR3 nucleotide sequence: TGTGCCAGCAGCACACCGGGACAGACGAACACTGAAGCTTTCTTT.

The chain has TRBV11-2 and TRBJ2-5; maybe TRBD2 (5 bases). Germline V gene lookup returns CDR1 SGHAT and CDR2 FQNNGV. The CDR3 contains 15 residues. V was pared by 3 bases and J by 1 base, with 12 bases between. CDR3 region: CASSFDTGFQETQYF. For the CDR3, the DNA is TGTGCCAGCAGCTTCGATACGGGGTTCCAAGAGACCCAGTACTTC.

The chain carries TRBV7-8 and TRBJ1-1; no definite D call. Germline CDR1 SGHVS, CDR2 FQNEAQ. CDR3 length: 14 residues. The V end lost 3 bases, the J end lost 0 bases, and 8 bases lay between the germline ends. Here the CDR3 DNA reads TGTGCCAGCAGCTTTGGGCAGATGAACACTGAAGCTTTCTTT. It is translated as CASSFGQMNTEAFF.

V usage is TRBV6-5 and J usage is TRBJ1-3; 8 bases are shared with TRBD1. There are 13 residues in the CDR3. J lost 6 bases, V lost 8 bases, and 6 bases had no gene match. Germline CDR1 and CDR2: MNHEY and SVGAGI. For the CDR3, the DNA is TGTGCCAGCCGCCGGACAGGGTTAAACACCATATATTTT. As protein: CASRRTGLNTIYF.